This TCR beta chain was identified in a study of a mutant IDH1 vaccine in newly diagnosed glioma. Study details: Patients' prior therapy spanned radiotherapy, temozolomide, or both; most underwent both. General study points: Changes in top peripheral clonotypes did not appear linked to pseudoprogression. Patients mounted vaccine-induced immune responses in 80% to 95% of cases.

The assay was immunoSEQ multiplex PCR, and TCRdb's table has in-frame clones only and misses some. The data show about 54,000 clones, with 80% to 90% seen just once and around 18% held by the top ten. Documented time point: baseline, week 1 (first vaccination visit). The treatment: pre-vaccination baseline after standard-of-care therapy. The study enrolled donors with new WHO grade 3 or 4 IDH1-mutant, ATRX-lost astrocytomas. Comment on this clone: Its matching antigen is unknown.

The clonotype was recovered from a man aged 18-30 years with glioma. Specimen: PBMCs, collected from a glioma patient treated with radiotherapy, temozolomide or both.

The CDR3 nucleotides read TGTGCCAGCAGTTTCGGACAGGGAGGAACTGAAGCTTTCTTT. This codes for CASSFGQGGTEAFF. The chain joins TRBV2 to TRBJ1-1; 8 bases fit TRBD1. V lost 5 bases to trimming and J lost 5 bases; unmatched junction nucleotides: 7. The V gene's germline CDR1 is SNHLY and CDR2 FYNNEI. This CDR3 is 14 amino acids long.